Listed below are T cell receptor beta chains from one sample, sequenced in a study of shared clonotypes between healthy human individuals. TCRdb's copy holds only in-frame clones and misses some; the assay was immunoSEQ multiplex PCR. The sample consists of about 2,200,000 clones, 90% to 95% of them appearing once. Specimen: naive CD8+ T cells from PBMCs. These receptors originate from a man aged 18 to 29 in good health. Some clones in this sample may be carry-over from other donors' samples. CDR3s include the opening cysteine and the closing phenylalanine or tryptophan. Fields, in order: V gene, J gene, clone size, CDR3 protein. The listing skips clone size in some rows; elsewhere it reads once, few, many or a size class.

v_gene: TRBV4-3; j_gene: TRBJ2-3; abundance: -; CDR3aa: CASSLSPAGGRTDTQYF
v_gene: TRBV15; j_gene: TRBJ2-1; abundance: -; CDR3aa: CATSGRGAINEQFF
v_gene: TRBV7-3; j_gene: TRBJ2-1; abundance: -; CDR3aa: CASSPRLAGEQFF
v_gene: TRBV2; j_gene: TRBJ2-7; abundance: -; CDR3aa: CASSVQAYAYEQYF
v_gene: TRBV2; j_gene: TRBJ2-2; abundance: -; CDR3aa: CASLADDRVNTGELFF
v_gene: TRBV7-8; j_gene: TRBJ1-5; abundance: -; CDR3aa: CASSIDRAWPQHF
v_gene: TRBV5-8; j_gene: TRBJ2-5; abundance: -; CDR3aa: CASSWGASGSQRIETQYF
v_gene: TRBV7-9; j_gene: TRBJ1-1; abundance: few; CDR3aa: CASSLPVNTEAFF
v_gene: TRBV21-1; j_gene: TRBJ2-3; abundance: -; CDR3aa: CARQTGAFQYF
v_gene: TRBV9; j_gene: TRBJ2-1; abundance: -; CDR3aa: CASSVAAGGFNEQFF
v_gene: TRBV6-1; j_gene: TRBJ1-1; abundance: -; CDR3aa: CASSDELLNTEAFF
v_gene: TRBV11-3; j_gene: TRBJ2-7; abundance: -; CDR3aa: CASSSAGVSEQYF
v_gene: TRBV4-3; j_gene: TRBJ2-7; abundance: -; CDR3aa: CASSQGPSGGYEQYF
v_gene: TRBV7-2; j_gene: TRBJ1-1; abundance: -; CDR3aa: CASSLWTPLNTEAFF
v_gene: TRBV5-3; j_gene: TRBJ1-2; abundance: -; CDR3aa: CARRWDTF
v_gene: TRBV29-1; j_gene: TRBJ2-7; abundance: -; CDR3aa: CSVADSTYEQYF
v_gene: TRBV9; j_gene: TRBJ2-7; abundance: -; CDR3aa: CASSVDSGGYEQYF
v_gene: TRBV5-6; j_gene: TRBJ2-1; abundance: -; CDR3aa: CASSLARTGTQLSYNEQFF
v_gene: TRBV10-3; j_gene: TRBJ2-7; abundance: -; CDR3aa: CAISDQTEYSYEQYF
v_gene: TRBV5-5; j_gene: TRBJ2-5; abundance: -; CDR3aa: CASSFRAPVPGEETQYF
v_gene: TRBV28; j_gene: TRBJ2-7; abundance: -; CDR3aa: CASRDRDTTYEQYF
v_gene: TRBV18; j_gene: TRBJ2-1; abundance: -; CDR3aa: CASSPPGQYNEQFF
v_gene: TRBV5-6; j_gene: TRBJ1-1; abundance: -; CDR3aa: CASSFGTVNTEAFF
v_gene: TRBV28; j_gene: TRBJ1-1; abundance: -; CDR3aa: CASSFTGGRTEAFF
v_gene: TRBV4-3; j_gene: TRBJ1-5; abundance: once; CDR3aa: CASSQVYGTNQPQHF
v_gene: TRBV7-9; j_gene: TRBJ2-7; abundance: -; CDR3aa: CASRASGRWSYEQYF
v_gene: TRBV28; j_gene: TRBJ2-1; abundance: -; CDR3aa: CASSLLAGLNEQFF
v_gene: TRBV25-1; j_gene: TRBJ2-5; abundance: -; CDR3aa: CASSADSQETQYF
v_gene: TRBV7-8; j_gene: TRBJ2-1; abundance: once; CDR3aa: CASSLGTSGYNEQFF
v_gene: TRBV7-6; j_gene: TRBJ2-7; abundance: -; CDR3aa: CASSARTSGSDEQYF
v_gene: TRBV27; j_gene: TRBJ2-1; abundance: -; CDR3aa: CASSYGGRESNEQFF
v_gene: TRBV7-9; j_gene: TRBJ2-5; abundance: -; CDR3aa: CASSMTTGPLETQYF
v_gene: TRBV7-6; j_gene: TRBJ2-1; abundance: -; CDR3aa: CASSRIATLYNEQFF
v_gene: TRBV5-1; j_gene: TRBJ2-7; abundance: -; CDR3aa: CASSSYIAGALYEQYF
v_gene: TRBV9; j_gene: TRBJ1-1; abundance: -; CDR3aa: CASSPTDLNTEAFF
v_gene: TRBV7-9; j_gene: TRBJ1-6; abundance: -; CDR3aa: CASSLGARPLHF
v_gene: TRBV2; j_gene: TRBJ2-2; abundance: -; CDR3aa: CASRGTGELFF
v_gene: TRBV5-1; j_gene: TRBJ1-1; abundance: -; CDR3aa: CASSLGFPAGIMNTEAFF
v_gene: TRBV15; j_gene: TRBJ2-7; abundance: once; CDR3aa: CATSGRKTGNYEQYF
v_gene: TRBV7-9; j_gene: TRBJ1-4; abundance: -; CDR3aa: CATAPSPGTLEKLFF
v_gene: TRBV28; j_gene: TRBJ2-1; abundance: -; CDR3aa: CASSSMRDNEQFF
v_gene: TRBV4-1; j_gene: TRBJ2-7; abundance: -; CDR3aa: CASSPDRDYLYEQYF
v_gene: TRBV9; j_gene: TRBJ2-5; abundance: -; CDR3aa: CASSVGDYPYQETQYF
v_gene: TRBV13; j_gene: TRBJ1-2; abundance: once; CDR3aa: CASSSRTSWGSYGYTF
v_gene: TRBV28; j_gene: TRBJ1-2; abundance: -; CDR3aa: CASSLLGQGYGYTF
v_gene: TRBV14; j_gene: TRBJ2-1; abundance: -; CDR3aa: CASSLTTGYNEQFF
v_gene: TRBV6-6; j_gene: TRBJ1-2; abundance: -; CDR3aa: CASSYGQIYTF
v_gene: TRBV6-1; j_gene: TRBJ2-1; abundance: -; CDR3aa: CASSLAGGPRGEQFF